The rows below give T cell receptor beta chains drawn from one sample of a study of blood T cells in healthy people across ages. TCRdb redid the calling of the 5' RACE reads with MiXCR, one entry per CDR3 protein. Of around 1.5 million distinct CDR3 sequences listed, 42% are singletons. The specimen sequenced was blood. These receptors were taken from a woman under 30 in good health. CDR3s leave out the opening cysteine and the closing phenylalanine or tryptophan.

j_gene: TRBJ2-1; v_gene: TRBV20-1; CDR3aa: SVRWFQRNNEQF
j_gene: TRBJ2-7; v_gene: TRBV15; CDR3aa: AISRGEGPFGEQY
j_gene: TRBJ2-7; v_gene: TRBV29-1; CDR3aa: SVRLGTSGSYEQY
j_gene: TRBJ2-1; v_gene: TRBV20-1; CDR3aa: SASVGLAEYNEQF
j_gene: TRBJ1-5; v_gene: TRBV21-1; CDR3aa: ASSRCRDRGLKGCNQPQH
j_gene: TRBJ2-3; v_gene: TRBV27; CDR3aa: ASSPIGRGQY
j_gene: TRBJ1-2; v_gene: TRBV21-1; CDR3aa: ASSNYRAGGVECYGYT
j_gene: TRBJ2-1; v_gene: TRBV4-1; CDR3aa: ASSPHDSSGEQF
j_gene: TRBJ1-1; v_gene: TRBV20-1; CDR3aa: SAKRQGPNTEAF
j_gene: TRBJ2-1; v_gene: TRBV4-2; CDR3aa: ASSPQLAGGNNEQF
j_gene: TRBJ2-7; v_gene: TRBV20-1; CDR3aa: SASWDFYEQY
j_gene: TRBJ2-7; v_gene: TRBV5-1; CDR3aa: ASSLPGVSSEQY
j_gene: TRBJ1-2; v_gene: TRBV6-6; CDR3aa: ASSYGQGVIGYT
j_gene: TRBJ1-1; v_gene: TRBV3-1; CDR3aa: ATRPSESWVVGAF
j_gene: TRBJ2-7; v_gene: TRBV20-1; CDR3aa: SATRPEVSYEQY
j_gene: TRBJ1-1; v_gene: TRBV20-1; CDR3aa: SARDHRGNTEAF
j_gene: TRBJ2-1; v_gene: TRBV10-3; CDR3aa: AIVRGGSYNEQF
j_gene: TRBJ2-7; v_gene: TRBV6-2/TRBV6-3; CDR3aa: ASSPFDRYPSYEQY
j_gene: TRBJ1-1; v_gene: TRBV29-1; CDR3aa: SVWMNTEAF
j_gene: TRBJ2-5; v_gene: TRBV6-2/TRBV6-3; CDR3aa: ATLGWSYNEQY
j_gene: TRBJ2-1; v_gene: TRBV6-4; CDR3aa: ASSQRARTGVNEQF
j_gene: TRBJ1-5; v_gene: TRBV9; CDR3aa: ASKMRALDQPQH
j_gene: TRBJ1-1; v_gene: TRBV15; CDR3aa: ATSQTSGGWGMNTEAF
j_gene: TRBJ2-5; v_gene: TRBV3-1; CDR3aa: ASSRFSGLLYNEQY
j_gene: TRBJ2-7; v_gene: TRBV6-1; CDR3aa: ASSDRGYSSYEQY
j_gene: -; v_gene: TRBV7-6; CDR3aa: ASSSLSGAGYEQY
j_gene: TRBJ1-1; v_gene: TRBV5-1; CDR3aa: AGSAYTGPFNTEAF
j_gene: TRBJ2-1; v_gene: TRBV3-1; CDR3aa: ASSRPTSGAYNEQF
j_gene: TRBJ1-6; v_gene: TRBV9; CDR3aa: ASSTRDGSSYNSPLH
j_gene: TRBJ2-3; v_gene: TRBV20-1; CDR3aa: SADQGLASTDTQY
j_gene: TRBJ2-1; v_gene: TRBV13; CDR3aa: ASSLGEGLGSYNEQF
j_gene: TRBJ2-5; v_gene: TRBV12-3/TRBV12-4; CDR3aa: VSSLRLAGGGTETQY
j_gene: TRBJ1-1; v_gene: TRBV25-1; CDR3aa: ASSVTGIVTEAF
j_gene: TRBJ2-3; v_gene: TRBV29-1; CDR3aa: SVEGGLASSTDTQY
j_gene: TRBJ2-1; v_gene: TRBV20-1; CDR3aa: SAKIFNEQF
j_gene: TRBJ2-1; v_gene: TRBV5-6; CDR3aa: ASGLPSGGFSYNEQF
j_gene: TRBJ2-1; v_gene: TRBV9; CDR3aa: ASSVAPGLAWDEQF
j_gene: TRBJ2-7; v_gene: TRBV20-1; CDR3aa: SGGDRDSYEQY
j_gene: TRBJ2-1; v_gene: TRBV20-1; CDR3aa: SARDSDSVYNEQF
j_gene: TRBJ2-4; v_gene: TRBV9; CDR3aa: ASSAGSWDIQY
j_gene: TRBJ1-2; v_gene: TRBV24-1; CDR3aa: ATSGSRANYGYT
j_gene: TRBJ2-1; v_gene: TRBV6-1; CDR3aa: ASRGRQGAFGEQF
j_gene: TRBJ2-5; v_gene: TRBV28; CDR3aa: ASSLLGGMETQY
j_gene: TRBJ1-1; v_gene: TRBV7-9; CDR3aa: ASSVRQMNTEAF
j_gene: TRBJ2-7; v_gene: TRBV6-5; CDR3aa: ASSYRASTYEQY
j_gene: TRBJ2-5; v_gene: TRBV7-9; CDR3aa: ASSTLLAGGETQY